Listed here is a single T cell receptor beta chain. The data were taken from a study of control samples from healthy donors and cancer patients. Trimming stripped 5 bases from V and 5 bases from J, with 6 bases between. The CDR3 is 11 residues long. Germline values: CDR1 SNHLY, CDR2 FYNNEI. Libraries were prepared by immunoSEQ multiplex PCR; TCRdb keeps only in-frame clonotypes and omits some of them. This sample carries roughly 120,000 clones, 93% of them seen once, and the ten largest clones take about 2.5%. The sequenced sample was blood. V and J are TRBV2 and TRBJ2-5, with D unclear. The receptor's source is a man aged 25 to 45 in good health. CDR3 DNA: TGTGCCAGCAGTTTCACGGAGACCCAGTACTTC. As protein: CASSFTETQYF.